Sequencing of this T cell receptor (beta chain) was carried out in a study of T cell responses to AZD1222 COVID-19 vaccine. The method was immunoSEQ multiplex PCR; TCRdb's version includes in-frame clones alone and lacks a portion of them. The data contain 140,000 to 150,000 clones, 80% to 90% of them singletons. Germline-derived CDR1 and CDR2 are MNHEY and SVGAGI. The CDR3 contains 14 residues. Trimming cost V 5 bases and J 4 bases, with 14 bases left between them. Comments on this clone: Its target is not known.

Study-level findings and limits: Repertoire collection took place solely once the T cell response had peaked. Clonal diversity was possibly underestimated; the donors were predominantly white British and more often female.

Here the sequenced sample was peripheral blood, taken on day 0 of AZD1222 vaccination. The sequence came from an adult in good health. The V and J genes are TRBV6-5 and TRBJ1-2, with TRBD1 as a possible D gene (6 bases). CDR3 nucleotide sequence: TGTGCCAGCAGTCCGGACAGAAATGGCTATGGCTACACCTTC. Its translation: CASSPDRNGYGYTF.